The 14 T cell receptor beta chains given below trace back to one sample, sequenced in a study of blood T cell repertoires in COVID-19. The method was immunoSEQ multiplex PCR; TCRdb's version includes in-frame clones alone and lacks a portion of them. The sample has approximately 120,000 clones; about 79% are singletons. The source material was peripheral blood. These receptors all come from a man in his forties with active or convalescent COVID-19.

The V gene is TRBV19, the J gene TRBJ1-2; TRBD1 aligns across 8 bases. There are 14 residues in the CDR3. Germline values: CDR1 LNHDA, CDR2 SQIVND (reference sequence). V dropped 5 bases and J dropped 4; count of bases not matched to a gene: 6. CDR3 nucleotides: TGTGCCAGTAGTCTCGGACAGGGCCTCTATGGCTACACCTTC. Its translation is CASSLGQGLYGYTF. Full variable domain (remainder filled in from reference TRBV19 and TRBJ1-2): DGGITQSPKYLFRKEGQNVTLSCEQNLNHDAMYWYRQDPGQGLRLIYYSQIVNDFQKGDIAEGYSVSREKKESFPLTVTSAQKNPTAFYLCASSLGQGLYGYTFGSGTRLTVV.

The chain carries TRBV4-1 and TRBJ2-2; possibly TRBD1 for D (5 bases). The CDR3 runs to 21 residues. The germline V gene encodes CDR1 MGHRA and CDR2 YSYEKL. Trimming pared 1 base from V and 2 bases from J, leaving 26 bases between. The CDR3 nucleotides are TGCGCCAGCAGCCAAGCGATGACGCAGGGCTCCCAGCCCACAAACACCGGGGAGCTGTTTTTT. Residues: CASSQAMTQGSQPTNTGELFF.

This clone was seen once. The chain is built from TRBV10-3 and TRBJ2-2; 7 bases match TRBD2. Germline CDR1 ENHRY, CDR2 SYGVKD. The CDR3 totals 16 residues. V trimming: 3 bases; J trimming: 1 base; junction bases outside the gene matches: 5. CDR3 amino acids: CAISDLLAENTGELFF. The CDR3 nucleotides read TGTGCCATCAGTGATTTGCTAGCGGAGAACACCGGGGAGCTGTTTTTT.

The genes are TRBV4-2 and TRBJ1-4, with a possible D match to TRBD1 (6 bases). V lost 2 bases, J lost 4 bases, and 14 bases lay in between. The CDR3 has 16 amino acids. Germline-derived CDR1 and CDR2 are LGHNA and YNFKEQ. CDR3 protein: CASSQPGGQINEKLFF. In DNA form, the CDR3 reads TGTGCCAGCAGCCAACCGGGGGGGCAGATTAATGAAAAACTGTTTTTT.

The rearrangement uses TRBV4-3 and TRBJ1-1; possibly TRBD1 for D (6 bases). Per germline, CDR1 LGHNA and CDR2 YSLEER. This CDR3 is 13 amino acids long. V gave up 2 bases and J gave up 8 bases, with 12 bases separating them. The chain's CDR3 is CASSQLTGNEAFF. Here the CDR3 DNA reads TGCGCCAGCAGCCAACTAACAGGGAACGAAGCTTTCTTT.

The chain is built from TRBV19 and TRBJ1-5, with D maybe TRBD1 (5 bases). The germline V gene encodes CDR1 LNHDA and CDR2 SQIVND (reference sequence). V lost 7 bases and J 2 bases, leaving 27 bases between the germline ends. The CDR3 is 19 amino acids. The CDR3 DNA follows: TGTGCCAGTAAAACCCGGGCCGGAGGGGCCCAGGGAGGCAATCAGCCCCAGCATTTT. It translates to CASKTRAGGAQGGNQPQHF.

The chain uses TRBV28 and TRBJ1-2, with 9 bases identical to TRBD1. V trimming: 3 bases; J trimming: 8 bases; junction bases outside the gene matches: 7. The CDR3 is 14 amino acids. The germline V gene has CDR1 MDHEN and CDR2 SYDVKM. CDR3 sequence: CASSLVQGADGYTF. DNA for the CDR3: TGTGCCAGCAGTTTGGTACAGGGGGCGGACGGCTACACCTTC.

This chain connects TRBV13 to TRBJ1-6; no clear D. This CDR3 is built from 16 residues. Germline assignment: CDR1 PRHDT and CDR2 FYEKMQ (reference sequence). Trimming took off 5 bases at V and 0 bases at J, with 11 bases between the two ends. CDR3 nucleotides: TGTGCCAGCAGCCCGAGAGGGAGCTCCTATAATTCACCCCTCCACTTT. Its translation: CASSPRGSSYNSPLHF.

The chain uses TRBV5-1 and TRBJ2-3; 8 bases line up with TRBD2. The V segment lost 7 bases and the J segment 6 bases; nucleotides outside the gene matches: 19. From germline, CDR1 is SGHRS and CDR2 YFSETQ. CDR3 length equals 17 residues. The CDR3 DNA sequence: TGCGCCAGCGGCCTAGACTTTAGCGGGGCAGGCGGGGATACGCAGTATTTT. This codes for CASGLDFSGAGGDTQYF.

This clone was detected only a few times. The chain uses TRBV7-6 and TRBJ1-1, with D possibly being TRBD1 (5 bases). The CDR3 loop spans 12 amino acids. Germline CDR1 reads SGHVS; CDR2 reads FNYEAQ. V lost 1 base and J lost 10, with 10 bases in between. CDR3 bases: TGTGCCAGCAGCTTAGGCCAGGGTGGAGCTTTCTTT. Its translation is CASSLGQGGAFF.

The chain combines TRBV9 with TRBJ2-3; D possibly corresponds to TRBD2 (5 bases). Between the trimmed V and J ends, which lost 4 bases and 5 bases, there was a span of 11 bases. This CDR3 has 13 amino acids. Germline CDR1 SGDLS, CDR2 YYNGEE. CDR3 region: CASSIPGGDTQYF. In DNA, the CDR3 is TGTGCCAGCAGCATCCCCGGAGGAGATACGCAGTATTTT.

The chain links TRBV24-1 to TRBJ1-2; the D gene is possibly TRBD1 (5 bases). V was trimmed by 1 base and J by 0 bases, leaving 11 bases between them. Germline assignment: CDR1 KGHDR and CDR2 SFDVKD. The length of the CDR3 is 16 residues. The CDR3 bases are TGTGCCACCAGTGATTTTATGGGACTCCCTAACTATGGCTACACCTTC. Translating it yields CATSDFMGLPNYGYTF.

A few counts support this clone. The rearrangement uses TRBV19 and TRBJ1-5; D is unresolved. This CDR3 is 14 amino acids long. In germline, CDR1 is LNHDA, CDR2 SQIVND (reference sequence). Between the trimmed V and J ends, which lost 3 bases and 2 bases, there was a span of 8 bases. The CDR3 DNA follows: TGTGCCAGTAGTATCGAGCAGGGCAATCAGCCCCAGCATTTT. Protein sequence: CASSIEQGNQPQHF.

This clone was counted only a few times. The CDR3, as DNA: TGTGCCAGCAGTCCCCGGGGTCGGGACATTATCTATGGCTACACCTTC. Its protein product is CASSPRGRDIIYGYTF. This rearrangement joins TRBV28 to TRBJ1-2; D is perhaps TRBD1 (6 bases). Germline CDR1 MDHEN, CDR2 SYDVKM. The CDR3 consists of 16 residues. With 5 bases removed from V and 4 bases from J, the gap between germline ends came to 20 bases.